This TCR beta chain is drawn from a study of T cell repertoires in cytomegalovirus infection. Across the whole study: Well-studied HLA-B-restricted CMV epitopes were used in the study alongside recently identified HLA-C-restricted ones.

Germline CDR1 is KGHSH and CDR2 is LQKENI. After removal of 3 bases from V and 4 bases from J, the junction contained 12 bases not matched to a gene. The CDR3 extends over 17 amino acids. Via MiXCR, TCRdb re-called the reads, giving one row per CDR3 protein. The sample has about 770,000 distinct CDR3 sequences, approximately 32% seen once. Regarding the study as a whole: Pooled public TCR beta family frequency picked out CMV carriers with the relevant HLA.

In regard to this clonotype: What it binds is not known.

The rearrangement uses TRBV18 and TRBJ2-5, with 9 positions matching TRBD1. The sample consisted of cultured CD8+ T cells from PBMCs, taken from culture after CMV antigen stimulation. The receptor was derived from a human donor in good health (CMV status not recorded). Some clones in this sample may be carry-over from other donors' samples. For the CDR3, the DNA is TGTGCCAGCTCACCTGTACCCGGGACAGGGTTAGGAGAGACCCAGTACTTC. Amino acids: CASSPVPGTGLGETQYF.